The source of this T cell receptor (beta chain) is a study of blood T cell repertoires in COVID-19. Study-wide context: Acute and convalescent COVID-19 samples came from the United States, Italy and Spain. Sources were T cells, B-cell-depleted T cells, or PBMCs; the material itself was cDNA or gDNA.

Trimming pared 3 bases from V and 2 bases from J, leaving 18 bases between. This CDR3 has 16 amino acids. In germline, CDR1 is SGHNT, CDR2 YYREEE (reference sequence). In the authors' methods: Amplification of reference gene primers was used by the study to estimate nucleated cell counts. This table comes from immunoSEQ multiplex PCR, and its TCRdb copy is limited to in-frame clones, with some not included. The D gene and trimming were derived from the DNA, and the V and J assignments and clone size from that table. The sample holds roughly 100,000 clones; 75% to 90% are singletons and the top ten take about 3.4%.

The specimen was peripheral blood. The rearrangement links TRBV5-4 to TRBJ2-7; a possible D gene is TRBD1 (5 bases). The receptor's source is a woman aged 70 to 79 with acute or convalescent COVID-19. CDR3 sequence: CASSYARQQQTYEQYV. CDR3 DNA: TGTGCCAGCAGCTACGCAAGACAGCAGCAAACCTACGAGCAGTACGTC.